This T cell receptor beta chain originates from a study of T cells of healthy individuals. The trim removed 5 bases at V and 0 bases at J, leaving 7 bases unmatched. The CDR3 loop spans 15 amino acids. Germline assignment: CDR1 MNHEY and CDR2 SVGAGI. TCRdb reanalysed the 5' RACE reads using MiXCR and keeps one entry per CDR3 protein. The table lists fewer than 75,000 distinct CDR3 sequences, 16% of them singletons. This clonotype is labeled medium-sized. The V call is TRBV6-5, the J call TRBJ2-7, with TRBD2 identical over 7 bases. The sequence was collected from a human donor in good health. The chain's CDR3 is CASSHAGDSSYEQYF. The CDR3 bases are TGTGCCAGCAGTCACGCGGGGGATAGCTCCTACGAGCAGTACTTC.